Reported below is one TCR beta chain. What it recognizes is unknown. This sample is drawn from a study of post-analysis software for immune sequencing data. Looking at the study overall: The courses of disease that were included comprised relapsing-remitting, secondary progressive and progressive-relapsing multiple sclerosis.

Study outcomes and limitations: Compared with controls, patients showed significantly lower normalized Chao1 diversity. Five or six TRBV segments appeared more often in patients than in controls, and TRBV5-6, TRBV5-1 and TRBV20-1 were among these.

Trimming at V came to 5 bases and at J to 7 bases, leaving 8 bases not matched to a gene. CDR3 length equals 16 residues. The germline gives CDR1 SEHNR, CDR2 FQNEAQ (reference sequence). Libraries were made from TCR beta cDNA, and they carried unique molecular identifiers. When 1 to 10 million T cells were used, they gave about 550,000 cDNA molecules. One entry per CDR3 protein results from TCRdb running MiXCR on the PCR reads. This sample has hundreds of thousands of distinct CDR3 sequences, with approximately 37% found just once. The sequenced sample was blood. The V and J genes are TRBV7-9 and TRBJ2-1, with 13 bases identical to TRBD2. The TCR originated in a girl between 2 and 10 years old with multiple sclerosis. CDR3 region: CASSPGTSGMGNEQFF. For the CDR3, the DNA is TGTGCCAGCAGCCCTGGGACTAGCGGGATGGGGAATGAGCAGTTCTTC.